This entry is about one T cell receptor beta chain. Its cognate antigen has yet to be identified. No much larger clonotype is one base removed from it; base qualities were not supplied. The CDR3 runs 16 residues from the cysteine to the phenylalanine. The retained sequence is limited to the CDR3, 48 bases, with the frame set at the first base. The germline V gene (reference sequence) supplies CDR1 SEHNR and CDR2 FQNEAQ. Germline trimming: 1 base from V, 8 bases from J; junction bases outside gene matches: 9. The data originate from a study of PD-1 blockade in classical Hodgkin lymphoma (dated by TCRdb to about 2020). At the level of the whole study: Nivolumab dosing was 3 mg/kg intravenously every 2 weeks, continuing until either disease progression or unacceptable toxicity. The study used TCR beta sequencing and CyTOF to define a peripheral blood immune signature of response to PD-1 blockade in classical Hodgkin lymphoma.

Genomic DNA was extracted with the Qiagen DNeasy kit from unsorted PBMCs and from negatively selected CD4+ and CD8+ fractions. TCR beta CDR3 regions were subjected to amplification by immunoSEQ multiplex PCR with primers that anneal to V and J segments. Amplification bias was minimized using a synthetic immune receptor repertoire, and residual bias was removed computationally after sequencing. For the original study's pipeline: Custom Python scripts were used to quantify repertoire diversity as the Shannon entropy index. The unsorted, CD4+ and CD8+ repertoires were each analyzed separately, with the exception of combined analyses, where CD4+ and CD8+ sequences were merged in silico. A clone was considered expanded if an increase in frequency of at least 2-fold after treatment relative to C1D1 was found, and a pseudocount of 0.5 was applied to clones undetected at baseline. Singleton clones were defined as clones with 0 or 1 copy at C1D1, and non-singleton clones were defined as clones with 2 or more copies. Clones expanded in unsorted samples were annotated as CD4+, CD8+ or unknown by matching protein sequences in sorted samples from the same patient. Wilcoxon tests on paired samples were used to test changes in diversity from C1D1 to C4D1. TCRdb mirrors the immuneACCESS table, restricted to in-frame sequences. Some clones are absent from its copies; in checked studies, under half trace to an unresolved V gene, and the reason for the others is unknown. V, J and clone size are taken as reported in that table, and D and trimming were inferred from the DNA itself. The sample profile shows approximately 27,000 clones; about nine tenths of them were found once. Nearly 2.5% of the sample lies in the top ten.

Sample time point, as interpreted from the label and publication: cycle 1 day 1 (C1D1), immediately before nivolumab initiation. Every trial patient had relapsed after autologous stem cell transplantation, and cohorts A, B and C differed in prior brentuximab vedotin exposure. The trial cohort was composed of about 60 patients with relapsed/refractory classical Hodgkin lymphoma, for whom complete response, partial response or progressive disease was recorded as best overall response. In the multi-cohort phase II CheckMate 205 trial, trial patients received single-agent nivolumab. Best overall response was determined by an independent review committee according to the 2007 International Working Group response criteria. Trial PBMCs were obtained immediately prior to nivolumab initiation (C1D1) and on therapy at cycle 2 day 1 and cycle 4 day 1. After peripheral blood was drawn into 8 mL Vacutainer Cell Preparation Tubes, PBMCs were isolated by centrifugation and then cryopreserved.

The paper as a whole reports these results and caveats: Lower diversity was observed in patients in whom nivolumab was started less than 1 year after ASCT, and these patients were excluded from later analyses so that confounding by immune reconstitution would be avoided. Baseline TCR diversity was reported to be lower in newly diagnosed patients than in healthy donors and to be lower still in relapsed/refractory patients. Only a single clinical trial cohort was studied, and what caused the repertoire differences, possibly disease activity or prior therapy, remained undefined. Among trial patients, those achieving complete response had baseline diversity similar to that of newly diagnosed patients, while diversity was significantly lower in partial responders and progressors. CD4+ but not CD8+ TCR diversity rose significantly by C4D1 (p=0.0027 vs p=0.16), most apparent in complete responders (p=0.02).

The receptor chain draws on TRBV7-9 and TRBJ2-3; 10 central nucleotides agree with TRBD2. This specimen consisted of peripheral blood mononuclear cells (PBMCs), obtained at baseline. The TCR sequence derives from a human donor with classical Hodgkin lymphoma. The CDR3 reads as follows: CASSLGSLAGVFTQYF. The base sequence is TGTGCCAGCAGCTTAGGGTCCCTAGCGGGGGTTTTTACGCAGTATTTT. Where the CDR3 stops, the reference TRBV7-9 and TRBJ2-3 genes take over; the full variable domain is DTGVSQNPRHKITKRGQNVTFRCDPISEHNRLYWYRQTLGQGPEFLTYFQNEAQLEKSRLLSDRFSAERPKGSFSTLEIQRTEQGDSAMYLCASSLGSLAGVFTQYFGPGTRLTVL.